One and the same sample provided the 2 T cell receptor beta chains below, sequenced in a study of T cells in Graves' hyperthyroidism and ophthalmopathy. TCR beta CDR3 regions were amplified from RNA. A first-round RT-PCR of the TCR CDR3 used the HTBI primer set. One entry per CDR3 protein, called by TCRdb with MiXCR from the multiplex PCR reads. The sample comprises 600,000 or so distinct CDR3 sequences, more than 12% of which are singletons, and around 13% rests with the top ten. The material sequenced was blood. The receptors originated from a woman in her forties or fifties with Graves' ophthalmopathy.

This clonotype appeared many times. This chain connects TRBV28 to TRBJ2-5, with 7 bases matching TRBD1. Trimming at V came to 1 base and at J to 0 bases, leaving 2 bases not matched to a gene. CDR3 length: 15 amino acids. CDR1 is MDHEN and CDR2 is SYDVKM in the germline V gene. CDR3 region: CASSLLGTDQETQYF. CDR3 DNA sequence: TGTGCCAGCAGTTTATTGGGGACAGACCAAGAGACCCAGTACTTC.

This clonotype has a count of ten or more. The chain recombines TRBV5-1 with TRBJ1-1, with a tentative D call TRBD1 (5 bases). Trimming shortened V by 3 bases and J by 3 bases, and 15 bases separated the two germline ends. The CDR3 extends over 15 amino acids. Looked up from germline, CDR1 is SGHRS and CDR2 is YFSETQ. CDR3 amino acids: CASSWGRYGDTEAFF. Written as DNA, the CDR3 is TGCGCCAGCAGCTGGGGGAGATATGGGGACACTGAAGCTTTCTTT.